There are a few counts of the clone carrying this TCR beta chain. The data were taken from a study of patients and donors after allogeneic stem cell transplantation. Germline CDR1 and CDR2: SGHDT and YYEEEE. Deletions cut 4 bases from V and 5 bases from J, with 19 bases between. CDR3 length: 16 residues. TCRdb independently ran MiXCR on the RT-PCR reads; one entry per CDR3 protein. The sample yields 200,000 to 250,000 distinct CDR3 sequences, 12% to 15% seen once. This chain uses TRBV5-6 with TRBJ2-1; D is unresolved. Source material: blood, either unsorted or a sorted T cell fraction (not recorded which). This receptor was obtained from a human donor who was either an allogeneic HSCT recipient or a stem cell or donor lymphocyte infusion donor (not recorded which). It is not recorded whose cells these are; they may come from a transplant donor. CDR3 nucleotide sequence: TGTGCCAGCAGCATACTTCTGACGGGCCGGCACAATGAGCAGTTCTTC. Its protein is CASSILLTGRHNEQFF.